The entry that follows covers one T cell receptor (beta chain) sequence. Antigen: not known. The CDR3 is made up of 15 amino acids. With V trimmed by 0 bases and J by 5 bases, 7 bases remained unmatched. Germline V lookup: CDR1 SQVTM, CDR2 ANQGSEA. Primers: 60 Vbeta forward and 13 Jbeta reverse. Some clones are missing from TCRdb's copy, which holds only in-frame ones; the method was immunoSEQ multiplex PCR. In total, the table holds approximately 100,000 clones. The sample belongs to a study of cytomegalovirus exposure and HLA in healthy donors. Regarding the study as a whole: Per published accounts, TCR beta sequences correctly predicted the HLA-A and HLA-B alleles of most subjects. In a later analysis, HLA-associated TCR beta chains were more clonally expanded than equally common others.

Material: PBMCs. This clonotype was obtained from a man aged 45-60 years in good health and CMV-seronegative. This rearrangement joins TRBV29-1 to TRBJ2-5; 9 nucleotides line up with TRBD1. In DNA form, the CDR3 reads TGCAGCGTTGAAGACAGAGGACAGGGGAAGGAGACCCAGTACTTC. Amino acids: CSVEDRGQGKETQYF. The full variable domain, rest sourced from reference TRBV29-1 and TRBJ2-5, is SAVISQKPSRDICQRGTSLTIQCQVDSQVTMMFWYRQQPGQSLTLIATANQGSEATYESGFVIDKFPISRPNLTFSTLTVSNMSPEDSSIYLCSVEDRGQGKETQYFGPGTRLLVL.